What follows are 20 T cell receptor beta chains derived from one specimen sequenced in a study of T cell clonality in common variable immunodeficiency. TCRdb's table, derived via immunoSEQ multiplex PCR, lists solely in-frame clones and lacks some. The repertoire consists of approximately 52,000 clones, none detected only once. Source material: peripheral blood mononuclear cells. These receptors were collected from a person between 18 and 75 years old in good health.

Ten or more counts support this clone. The read terminates 3 residues before the CDR3 end, so the remaining end is supplied by the germline J gene. This chain joins TRBV18 and TRBJ2-7; the match to TRBD1 covers 7 bases. The trim removed 3 bases at V and 3 bases at J, leaving 5 bases unmatched. Germline CDR1 reads KGHSH; CDR2 reads LQKENI. CDR3 length: 14 residues. The CDR3 spells CASSPRDSIYEQYF. The CDR3 DNA, read in part, is TGTGCCAGCTCACCCCGGGACAGCATCTACGAG.

This clone showed up many times. With the read ending 3 residues before the CDR3 end, the germline J gene is used to fill in that end. The chain is built from TRBV5-1 and TRBJ2-1, with TRBD2 matching 7 bases. This CDR3 is 16 amino acids long. Germline assignment: CDR1 SGHRS and CDR2 YFSETQ. J was trimmed by 2 bases and V by 3 bases; bases with no gene match: 8. This chain's CDR3 is CASSYRLADPYNEQFF. Partial CDR3 DNA: TGCGCCAGCAGCTACCGACTAGCCGACCCCTACAATGAG. The full variable domain, completed using reference TRBV5-1 and TRBJ2-1, is KAGVTQTPRYLIKTRGQQVTLSCSPISGHRSVSWYQQTPGQGLQFLFEYFSETQRNKGNFPGRFSGRQFSNSRSEMNVSTLELGDSALYLCASSYRLADPYNEQFFGPGTRLTVL.

This clone was detected many times. From the germline J gene comes the end of the CDR3, since the read stops 3 residues before it. The same CDR3 is also encoded by other DNA sequences in this sample. The genes are TRBV19 and TRBJ2-5; D possibly corresponds to TRBD1 (6 bases). CDR1 is LNHDA, CDR2 SQIVND, per germline (reference sequence). CDR3 length: 15 amino acids. The V end lost 6 bases, the J end lost 1 base, and 15 bases lay between the germline ends. The sequenced part of the CDR3 DNA is TGTGCCAGTAGCATCGGTGGGGGCTTCCAAGAGACC. It encodes CASSIGGGFQET. The CDR3 in full is CASSIGGGFQETQYF.

This clone was counted many times. Germline and junction disagree at one end, which may indicate a read error. The sequence runs out 3 residues before the end of the CDR3; the remainder is reconstructed from the germline J gene. The gene calls are TRBV6-1 and TRBJ1-4; 10 bases map to TRBD1. CDR3 size: 15 residues. Germline V lookup: CDR1 MNHNS, CDR2 SASEGT. The CDR3 DNA, read in part, is TGTGCCAGCAGAGAAGACAGGGGGCAAGGGGGGAAA. Protein product: CASREDRGQGGK. In full, the CDR3 is CASREDRGQGGKLFF.

The table lists this clone with many counts. The read finishes 3 residues shy of the CDR3 end, and the germline J gene is used to complete it. The chain couples TRBV29-1 to TRBJ2-5; 8 nucleotides match TRBD1. Germline CDR1 SQVTM, CDR2 ANQGSEA. CDR3 length: 14 amino acids. Trimming cost V 7 bases and J 7 bases; bases outside gene matches: 14. The CDR3 protein is CSGGGLDRASTQYF. The covered CDR3 bases are TGCAGCGGTGGGGGGCTGGACAGGGCTTCGACC. The full variable domain, its missing parts supplied by reference TRBV29-1 and TRBJ2-5, is SAVISQKPSRDICQRGTSLTIQCQVDSQVTMMFWYRQQPGQSLTLIATANQGSEATYESGFVIDKFPISRPNLTFSTLTVSNMSPEDSSIYLCSGGGLDRASTQYFGPGTRLLVL.

This clone has ten or more counts. The read comes to an end 3 residues before the CDR3 does, leaving the germline J gene to fill in the end. Other DNA sequences in this specimen translate into the identical CDR3. This chain uses TRBV6-2 or TRBV6-3 with TRBJ1-1, with D possibly being TRBD1 (5 bases). With 6 bases removed from V and 2 bases from J, the gap between germline ends came to 10 bases. The CDR3 loop spans 13 amino acids. Germline V gene lookup returns CDR1 MNHEY and CDR2 SVGEGT. CDR3 bases read: TGTGCCAGCAGCTCGACAGAAAACACTGAA. This encodes CASSSTENTE. The full CDR3 reads CASSSTENTEAFF.

In this sample, this clone turned up many times. The read stops 3 residues short of the end of the CDR3; the missing end is completed from the germline J gene. The J gene is TRBJ1-5, the V gene TRBV6-2 or TRBV6-3; tentative D call: TRBD1 (5 bases). CDR3 size: 13 residues. The V end lost 2 bases, the J end lost 7 bases, and 9 bases lay between the germline ends. Germline CDR1 reads MNHEY; CDR2 reads SVGEGT. The DNA read from the CDR3 is TGTGCCAGCAGTTACGGGGGGGGACAGCCC. The encoded protein is CASSYGGGQP. The whole CDR3 region reads CASSYGGGQPQHF.

Remarks on this clone: From the germline J gene comes the end of the CDR3, since the read stops 3 residues before it. The V gene is TRBV7-9, the J gene TRBJ2-7, with 10 bases fitting TRBD1. This CDR3 contains 15 residues. The V segment lost 3 bases and the J segment 5 bases; nucleotides outside the gene matches: 7. Germline V gene lookup returns CDR1 SEHNR and CDR2 FQNEAQ (reference sequence). CDR3 region: CASSFVAGTGDEQYF. The covered CDR3 bases are TGTGCCAGCAGCTTCGTGGCTGGGACAGGGGACGAG.

This clone was counted at least ten times. The read ends 3 residues early relative to the CDR3; the germline J gene fills the gap. This chain connects TRBV10-1 to TRBJ2-7; 9 positions match TRBD2. CDR1 WNHNN and CDR2 SYGVQD come from the germline V gene (reference sequence). The CDR3 consists of 13 residues. V lost 6 bases, J lost 5 bases, and 5 bases stayed unmatched. The CDR3: CASSSGLADEQYF. CDR3 DNA (partial): TGCGCCAGCAGCTCGGGACTAGCCGACGAG.

There are many counts of this clone. With the read ending 3 residues before the CDR3 end, the germline J gene is used to fill in that end. The chain is built from TRBV4-2 and TRBJ2-2, with a weak D call TRBD1 (6 bases). Germline CDR1 LGHNA, CDR2 YNFKEQ. The CDR3 has 16 residues. V was pared by 0 bases and J by 0 bases, with 8 bases between. Partial CDR3 DNA: TGTGCCAGCAGCCAAGAGGGGGCTTCGAACACCGGGGAG. It is translated as CASSQEGASNTGE. In full, the CDR3 reads CASSQEGASNTGELFF.

This clone was observed many times. Read data end 3 residues before the CDR3 end; the end is taken from the germline J gene. This chain joins TRBV30 and TRBJ1-5, with 11 bases matching TRBD1. The CDR3 sequence is 15 residues long. The V and J ends lost 3 bases and 6 bases, in that order; junction bases with no gene match: 7. Germline V gene lookup returns CDR1 GTSNPN and CDR2 SVGIG (reference sequence). The CDR3 reads CAWSGGQGAGQPQHF. The part of the CDR3 DNA that was read is TGTGCCTGGAGCGGAGGACAGGGGGCCGGTCAGCCC.

This clone was detected many times. Sequencing ends 3 residues short of the CDR3 end; the germline J gene provides the rest. V and J are TRBV5-1 and TRBJ2-6; no firm D call. CDR1 and CDR2 (germline): SGHRS, YFSETQ. This CDR3 is 14 amino acids long. Deletions cut 6 bases from V and 4 bases from J, with 11 bases between. The part of the CDR3 DNA that was read is TGCGCCAGCACCCCTTTAAGGGGGGCCAACGTC. This encodes CASTPLRGANV. The CDR3 in full is CASTPLRGANVLTF.

This clone was counted at least ten times. The missing CDR3 end, 3 residues past where the read stops, is filled in from the germline J gene. This sequence joins TRBV5-6 and TRBJ2-7; 9 nucleotides align to TRBD2. Germline V CDR1 and CDR2: SGHDT, YYEEEE. This CDR3 is built from 14 residues. V gave up 6 bases and J gave up 5 bases; unmatched junction bases: 9. The CDR3 reads CASNQGLARDEQYF. CDR3 DNA (partial): TGTGCCAGCAACCAGGGACTAGCCAGGGACGAG.

A word on this clone: The read falls 3 residues short of the CDR3 end, and the missing part is taken from the germline J gene. This rearrangement joins TRBV5-1 to TRBJ1-2; D gene ambiguous. The V gene's germline CDR1 is SGHRS and CDR2 YFSETQ. V lost 4 bases and J lost 2, with 12 bases in between. This CDR3 has 14 amino acids. The CDR3 loop reads CASSPSLRNYGYTF. Partial CDR3 DNA: TGCGCCAGCAGCCCATCCCTTAGAAACTATGGC.

This clone was counted many times. Sequencing ends 3 residues short of the CDR3 end; the germline J gene provides the rest. The V and J genes are TRBV29-1 and TRBJ2-5, with TRBD2 as a possible D gene (6 bases). V dropped 7 bases and J dropped 7 bases, with 16 bases sitting between them. Germline CDR1 SQVTM, CDR2 ANQGSEA. This CDR3 spans 12 amino acids. CDR3: CSAGGETGTQYF. The CDR3 bases that were read are TGCAGCGCCGGCGGGGAAACAGGGACC.

This clone was seen at least ten times. CDR3 amino acids: CASTLTSLTDTQYF. The covered CDR3 bases are TGTGCCAGCACCTTGACTAGCCTCACAGATACG. The chain uses TRBV28 and TRBJ2-3, with 7 positions matching TRBD2. The CDR3 is cut off 3 residues early in the read; its end comes from the germline J gene. CDR1 MDHEN and CDR2 SYDVKM come from the germline V gene. Trimming took 7 bases from V and 2 from J; bases not matched to a gene: 6. The CDR3 is 14 residues long.

This clone was counted only a few times. The observed sequence ends 3 residues before the CDR3 terminus, with the missing tail filled in from the germline J gene. The chain combines TRBV7-3 with TRBJ1-2, with D uncertain. The CDR3 runs 15 residues. Looked up from germline, CDR1 is SGHTA and CDR2 is FQGTGA. The covered CDR3 bases are TGTGCCAGCAGCAGACTAGCGGGTTCCTACAATGAC. This codes for CASSRLAGSYND. The whole CDR3 region reads CASSRLAGSYNDYTF.

This clone was counted many times. Coverage ceases 3 residues before the CDR3 finishes, and the germline J gene fills in the end. The chain is built from TRBV20-1 and TRBJ2-1, with 7 bases that match TRBD2. Trimming at V came to 1 base and at J to 6 bases, leaving 9 bases not matched to a gene. CDR3 length: 15 residues. Germline CDR1 reads DFQATT; CDR2 reads SNEGSKA (reference sequence). Partial CDR3 DNA: TGCAGTGCTAGAGGTTCGCGCGGGAGTGGCAATGAG. Residues: CSARGSRGSGNE. The entire CDR3 reads CSARGSRGSGNEQFF.

About this clone itself: The read ends 3 residues early relative to the CDR3; the germline J gene fills the gap. The chain combines TRBV7-9 with TRBJ2-2, with 7 bases identical to TRBD2. Looked up from germline, CDR1 is SEHNR and CDR2 is FQNEAQ (reference sequence). The CDR3 totals 15 residues. The sequenced CDR3 bases are TGTGCCAGCAGCGTTGGGGGGGGTAATAATTCACCG. Translation: CASSVGGGNNSP. The complete CDR3 reads CASSVGGGNNSPLFF.

This clone was recorded many times. The read ends 3 residues shy of where the CDR3 ends; the end is completed using the germline J gene. The rearrangement links TRBV30 to TRBJ2-1, with TRBD1 as a possible D gene (6 bases). Germline CDR1 and CDR2: GTSNPN and SVGIG (reference sequence). The CDR3 has 14 residues. V was cut by 5 bases and J by 0 bases, with 11 bases left in between. The sequenced CDR3 bases are TGTGCCTGGGGAACAGGGAGCTCCTACAATGAG. Translating gives CAWGTGSSYNE. The full CDR3 protein is CAWGTGSSYNEQFF.